The present entry profiles one T cell receptor beta chain with its context. This record comes from a study of OX40 agonist ivuxolimab in advanced cancers. Turning to the study itself: Patients received ivuxolimab, an agonistic anti-OX40 (CD134) antibody. The dose-escalation group included hepatocellular carcinoma, melanoma, renal cell carcinoma and head and neck cancer. Every 2 weeks, patients received ivuxolimab intravenously, dosed at 0.01 to 10 mg/kg.

Germline V gives CDR1 MDHEN, CDR2 SYDVKM. The length of the CDR3 is 11 residues. Trimming shortened V by 5 bases and J by 0 bases, and 2 bases separated the two germline ends. Generated by immunoSEQ multiplex PCR, the TCRdb table keeps only in-frame clones and is missing some. This sample has 60,000 to 100,000 clones, with approximately 95% found just once. The starting material was CD4+ or CD8+ T cells sorted from blood, obtained in a trial of the OX40 agonist ivuxolimab. The chain uses TRBV28 and TRBJ2-7; D gene unclear. The receptor was isolated from an adult with an advanced solid tumor such as melanoma, head and neck, liver or kidney cancer. This CDR3 reads CASSNSYEQYF. CDR3 DNA sequence: TGTGCCAGCAGTAACTCCTACGAGCAGTACTTC. Based on the CDR3 plus reference TRBV28 and TRBJ2-7, the full variable domain is DVKVTQSSRYLVKRTGEKVFLECVQDMDHENMFWYRQDPGLGLRLIYFSYDVKMKEKGDIPEGYSVSREKKERFSLILESASTNQTSMYLCASSNSYEQYFGPGTRLTVT.